Presented here are 7 T cell receptor beta chains from one specimen sequenced in a study of glioma-infiltrating T cells after dendritic cell vaccination. Measured with immunoSEQ multiplex PCR; TCRdb has only the in-frame clones, and not every one. The sample holds some 70,000 clones, under 90% seen once. The starting material was blood, obtained before dendritic cell vaccination. Every receptor here comes from a human donor with glioblastoma.

The chain links TRBV7-7 to TRBJ2-1, with 8 bases fitting TRBD2. This CDR3 has 13 residues. Trimming at V came to 5 bases and at J to 6 bases, leaving 3 bases not matched to a gene. Per the germline V gene, CDR1 is SSHAT and CDR2 is FNYEAQ (reference sequence). Here the CDR3 DNA reads TGTGCCAGCAGCGGGACTAGGAGCAATGAGCAGTTCTTC. This sequence encodes CASSGTRSNEQFF.

The chain carries TRBV5-6 and TRBJ1-1, with 9 bases identical to TRBD1. Germline CDR1 and CDR2: SGHDT and YYEEEE. The junction had 7 bases not matched to a gene; V was cut back by 4 bases and J by 3 bases. The CDR3 sequence is 15 residues long. CDR3: CASSPGQGRDTEAFF. CDR3 DNA sequence: TGTGCCAGCAGCCCGGGACAGGGTAGAGACACTGAAGCTTTCTTT.

This chain uses TRBV5-5 with TRBJ2-1; 11 bases map to TRBD2. V gave up 7 bases and J gave up 7 bases; unmatched junction bases: 7. Per germline, CDR1 SGHKS and CDR2 YYEKEE (reference sequence). This CDR3 region has 14 residues. Here the CDR3 reads CASLLGLAGNEQFF. The CDR3 DNA follows: TGTGCCAGCCTCCTTGGACTAGCGGGTAATGAGCAGTTCTTC.

V is TRBV19 and J is TRBJ2-5; possibly TRBD1 for D (5 bases). Trimming stripped 4 bases from V and 1 base from J, with 10 bases between. Germline V gene lookup returns CDR1 LNHDA and CDR2 SQIVND (reference sequence). The CDR3 extends over 14 amino acids. The CDR3 bases are TGTGCCAGTAGTAAGACAGTTCTCCAAGAGACCCAGTACTTC. Translating gives CASSKTVLQETQYF.

The gene calls are TRBV2 and TRBJ1-2; 7 bases fit TRBD1. Per the germline V gene, CDR1 is SNHLY and CDR2 is FYNNEI. Trimming at V came to 4 bases and at J to 4 bases, leaving 6 bases not matched to a gene. This CDR3 is 14 amino acids long. Written as DNA, the CDR3 is TGTGCCAGCAGTGGGGACAGACAGTTCTATGGCTACACCTTC. Protein: CASSGDRQFYGYTF.

This clone turned up a few times. The chain couples TRBV6-1 to TRBJ2-4; tentatively, D is TRBD1 (6 bases). This CDR3 contains 15 residues. CDR1 and CDR2 (germline): MNHNS, SASEGT. The ends were cut back, 5 bases at V and 2 bases at J, with 13 bases in the middle. CDR3 region: CASSSYRDPKNIQYF. CDR3 in DNA: TGTGCCAGCAGTTCCTACAGGGATCCCAAAAACATTCAGTACTTC.

The chain's CDR3 is CASSQVLTRVGPGTEAFF. CDR3 in DNA: TGTGCCAGCAGCCAAGTGCTTACGAGGGTGGGTCCCGGCACTGAAGCTTTCTTT. The rearrangement links TRBV4-2 to TRBJ1-1; no clear D gene. The ends were cut back, 1 base at V and 4 bases at J, with 22 bases in the middle. The CDR3 spans 18 residues. CDR1 LGHNA and CDR2 YNFKEQ come from the germline V gene.